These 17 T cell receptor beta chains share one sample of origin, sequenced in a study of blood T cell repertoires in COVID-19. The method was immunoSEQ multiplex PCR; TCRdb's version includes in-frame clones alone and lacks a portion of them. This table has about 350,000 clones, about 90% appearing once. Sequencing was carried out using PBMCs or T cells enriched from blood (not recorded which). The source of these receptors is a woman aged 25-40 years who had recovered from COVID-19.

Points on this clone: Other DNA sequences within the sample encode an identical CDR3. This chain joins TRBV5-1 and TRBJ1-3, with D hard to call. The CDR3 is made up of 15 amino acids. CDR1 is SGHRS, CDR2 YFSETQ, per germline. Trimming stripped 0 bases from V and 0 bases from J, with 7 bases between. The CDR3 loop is CASSLEIGSGNTIYF. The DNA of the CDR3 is TGCGCCAGCAGCTTGGAGATCGGCTCTGGAAACACCATATATTTT.

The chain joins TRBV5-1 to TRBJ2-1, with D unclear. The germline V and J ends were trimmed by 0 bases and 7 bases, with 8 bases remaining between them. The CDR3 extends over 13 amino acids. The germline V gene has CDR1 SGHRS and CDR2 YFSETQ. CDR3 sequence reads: CASSLGARNEQFF. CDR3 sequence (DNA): TGCGCCAGCAGCTTGGGAGCCCGGAATGAGCAGTTCTTC.

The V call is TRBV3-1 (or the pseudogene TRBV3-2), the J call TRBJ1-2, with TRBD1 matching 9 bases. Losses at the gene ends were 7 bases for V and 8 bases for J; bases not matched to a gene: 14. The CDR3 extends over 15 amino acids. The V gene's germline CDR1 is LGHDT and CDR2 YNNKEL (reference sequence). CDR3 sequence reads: CASTPSPTGGEGYTF. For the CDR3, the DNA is TGTGCCAGCACCCCCTCTCCCACAGGGGGCGAAGGCTACACCTTC.

In DNA form, the CDR3 reads TGTGCCAGCAGCGATTCCCACAGGGGAGTCGGAAACACCATATATTTT. It yields the protein CASSDSHRGVGNTIYF. The chain recombines TRBV5-6 with TRBJ1-3; 7 nucleotides agree with TRBD1. The CDR3 covers 16 residues. Per germline, CDR1 SGHDT and CDR2 YYEEEE. Losses at the gene ends were 4 bases for V and 4 bases for J; bases not matched to a gene: 11.

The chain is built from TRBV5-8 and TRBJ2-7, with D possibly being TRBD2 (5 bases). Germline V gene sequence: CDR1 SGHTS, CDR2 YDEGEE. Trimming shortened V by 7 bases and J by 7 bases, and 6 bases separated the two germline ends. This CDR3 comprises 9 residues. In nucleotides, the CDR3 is TGTGCCAGCCGGGATGAGCAGTACTTC. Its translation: CASRDEQYF. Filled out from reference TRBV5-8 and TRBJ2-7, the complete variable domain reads EAGVTQSPTHLIKTRGQQATLRCSPISGHTSVYWYQQALGLGLQFLLWYDEGEERNRGNFPPRFSGRQFPNYSSELNVNALELEDSALYLCASRDEQYFGPGTRLTVT.

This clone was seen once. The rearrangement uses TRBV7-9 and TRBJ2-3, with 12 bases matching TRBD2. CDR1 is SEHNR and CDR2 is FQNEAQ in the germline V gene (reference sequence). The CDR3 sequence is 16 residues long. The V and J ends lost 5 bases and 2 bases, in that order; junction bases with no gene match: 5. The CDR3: CASSPGLAGTTDTQYF. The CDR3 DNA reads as TGTGCCAGCAGCCCAGGACTAGCGGGGACCACAGATACGCAGTATTTT.

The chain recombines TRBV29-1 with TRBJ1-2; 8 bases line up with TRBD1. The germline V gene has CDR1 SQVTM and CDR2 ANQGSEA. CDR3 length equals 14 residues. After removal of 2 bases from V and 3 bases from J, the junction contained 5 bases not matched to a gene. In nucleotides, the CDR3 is TGCAGCGTTGAAAAGCAGGGGGCCGACTATGGCTACACCTTC. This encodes CSVEKQGADYGYTF.

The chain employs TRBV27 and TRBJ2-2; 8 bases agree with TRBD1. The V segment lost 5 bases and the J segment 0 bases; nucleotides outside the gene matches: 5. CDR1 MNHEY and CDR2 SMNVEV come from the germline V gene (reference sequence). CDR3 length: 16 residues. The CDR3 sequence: CASSTWTGTNTGELFF. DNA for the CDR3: TGTGCCAGCAGTACCTGGACAGGGACGAACACCGGGGAGCTGTTTTTT.

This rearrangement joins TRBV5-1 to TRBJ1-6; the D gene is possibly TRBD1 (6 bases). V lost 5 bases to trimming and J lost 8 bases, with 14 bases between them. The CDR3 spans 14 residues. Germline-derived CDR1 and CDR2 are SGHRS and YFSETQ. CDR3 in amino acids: CASRTGGPYSPLHF. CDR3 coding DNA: TGCGCCAGCAGGACCGGGGGGCCTTATTCACCCCTCCACTTT.

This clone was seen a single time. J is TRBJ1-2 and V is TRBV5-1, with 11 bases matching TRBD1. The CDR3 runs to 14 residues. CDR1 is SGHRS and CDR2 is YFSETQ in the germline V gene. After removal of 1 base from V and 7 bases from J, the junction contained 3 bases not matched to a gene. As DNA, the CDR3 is TGCGCCAGCAGCTTGAGGACAGGGGGCGGTGGCTACACCTTC. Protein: CASSLRTGGGGYTF.

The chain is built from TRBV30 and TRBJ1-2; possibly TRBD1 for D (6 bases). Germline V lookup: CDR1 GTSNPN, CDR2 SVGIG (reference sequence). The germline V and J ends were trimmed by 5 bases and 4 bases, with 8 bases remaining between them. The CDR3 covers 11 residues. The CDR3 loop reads CAWADSYGYTF. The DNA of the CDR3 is TGTGCCTGGGCGGACAGCTATGGCTACACCTTC. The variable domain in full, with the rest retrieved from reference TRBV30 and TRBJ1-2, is SQTIHQWPATLVQPVGSPLSLECTVEGTSNPNLYWYRQAAGRGLQLLFYSVGIGQISSEVPQNLSASRPQDRQFILSSKKLLLSDSGFYLCAWADSYGYTFGSGTRLTVV.

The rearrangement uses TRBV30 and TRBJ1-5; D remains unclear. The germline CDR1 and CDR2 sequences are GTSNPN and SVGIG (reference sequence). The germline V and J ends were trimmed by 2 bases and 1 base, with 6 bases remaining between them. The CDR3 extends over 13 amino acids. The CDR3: CAWSTSSNQPQHF. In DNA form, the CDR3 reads TGTGCCTGGAGTACTAGCAGCAATCAGCCCCAGCATTTT.

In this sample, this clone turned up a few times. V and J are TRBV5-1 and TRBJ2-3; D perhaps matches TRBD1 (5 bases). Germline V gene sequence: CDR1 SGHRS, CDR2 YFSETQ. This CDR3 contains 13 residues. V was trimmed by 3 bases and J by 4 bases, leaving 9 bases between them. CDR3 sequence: CASSSLGADTQYF. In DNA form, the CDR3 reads TGCGCCAGCAGCTCCTTAGGGGCAGATACGCAGTATTTT.

CDR3 sequence (DNA): TGCAGTGCGGACAGCGACTATGGCTACACCTTC. It yields the protein CSADSDYGYTF. V gene TRBV20-1 combines with J gene TRBJ1-2; TRBD1 might be the D (6 bases). Per germline, CDR1 DFQATT and CDR2 SNEGSKA (reference sequence). V lost 6 bases, J lost 3 bases, and 8 bases lay in between. This CDR3 spans 11 amino acids.

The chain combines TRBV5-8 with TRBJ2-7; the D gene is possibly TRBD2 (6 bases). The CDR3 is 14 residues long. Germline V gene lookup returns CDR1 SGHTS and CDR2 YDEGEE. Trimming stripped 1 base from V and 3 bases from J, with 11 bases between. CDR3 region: CASSLYGSSYEQYF. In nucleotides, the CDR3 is TGTGCCAGCAGCTTGTACGGGAGTAGCTACGAGCAGTACTTC. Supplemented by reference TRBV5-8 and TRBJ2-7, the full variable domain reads EAGVTQSPTHLIKTRGQQATLRCSPISGHTSVYWYQQALGLGLQFLLWYDEGEERNRGNFPPRFSGRQFPNYSSELNVNALELEDSALYLCASSLYGSSYEQYFGPGTRLTVT.

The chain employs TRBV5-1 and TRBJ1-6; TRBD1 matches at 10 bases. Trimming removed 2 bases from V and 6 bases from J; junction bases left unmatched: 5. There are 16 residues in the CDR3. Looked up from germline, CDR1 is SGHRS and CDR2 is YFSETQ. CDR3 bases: TGCGCCAGCAGCTTAACGGACAGGGGGTTTAATTCACCCCTCCACTTT. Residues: CASSLTDRGFNSPLHF. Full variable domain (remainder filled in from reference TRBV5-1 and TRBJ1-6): KAGVTQTPRYLIKTRGQQVTLSCSPISGHRSVSWYQQTPGQGLQFLFEYFSETQRNKGNFPGRFSGRQFSNSRSEMNVSTLELGDSALYLCASSLTDRGFNSPLHFGNGTRLTVT.

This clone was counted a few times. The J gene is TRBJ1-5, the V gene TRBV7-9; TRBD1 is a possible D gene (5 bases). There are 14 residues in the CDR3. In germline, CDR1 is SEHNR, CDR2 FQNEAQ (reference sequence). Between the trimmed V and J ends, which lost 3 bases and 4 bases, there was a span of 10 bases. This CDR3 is CASSLGPQNQPQHF. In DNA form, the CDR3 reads TGTGCCAGCAGCTTGGGGCCGCAGAATCAGCCCCAGCATTTT.